This TCR beta chain was sequenced for a study of CD8+ T cells in alopecia areata. Extracted from the samples, RNA was reverse transcribed into cDNA to serve as the sequencing template. Data came from immunoSEQ multiplex PCR; TCRdb stores just in-frame clones and leaves some out. The sample includes under 30,000 clones, under 60% of them seen just once. PBMCs served as the source from which CD4+ and CD8+ T cells were sorted. The receptor's source is a human donor with alopecia areata. The sequenced material came from NKG2D-high CD8+ T cells sorted from blood.

CDR3 coding DNA: TGTGCCAGCAGCTTAGTTATAGCTTCCTACGAGCAGTACTTC. This codes for CASSLVIASYEQYF. The rearrangement joins TRBV7-9 to TRBJ2-7; the D is unclear. V was pared by 1 base and J by 1 base, with 8 bases between. Germline V CDR1 and CDR2: SEHNR, FQNEAQ (reference sequence). The CDR3 runs to 14 residues.